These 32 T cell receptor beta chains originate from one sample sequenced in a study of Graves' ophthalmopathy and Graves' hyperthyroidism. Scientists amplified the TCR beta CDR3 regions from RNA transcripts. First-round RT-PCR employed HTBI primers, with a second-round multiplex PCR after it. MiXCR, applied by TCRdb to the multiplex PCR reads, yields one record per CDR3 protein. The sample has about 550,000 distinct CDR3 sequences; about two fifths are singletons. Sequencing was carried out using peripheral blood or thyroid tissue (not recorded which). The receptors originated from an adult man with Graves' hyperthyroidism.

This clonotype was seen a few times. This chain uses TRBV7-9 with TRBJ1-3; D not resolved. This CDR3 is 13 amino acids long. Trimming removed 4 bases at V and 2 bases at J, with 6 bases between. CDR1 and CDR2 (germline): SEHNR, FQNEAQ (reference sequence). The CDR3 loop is CASSSSAGNTIYF. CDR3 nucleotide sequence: TGTGCCAGCAGCTCCTCCGCTGGAAACACCATATATTTT.

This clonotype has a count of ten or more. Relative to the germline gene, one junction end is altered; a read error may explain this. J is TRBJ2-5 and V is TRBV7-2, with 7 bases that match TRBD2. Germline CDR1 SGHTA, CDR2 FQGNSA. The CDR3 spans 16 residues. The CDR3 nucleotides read TGTGCCAGCAGCTTAGATCCGGGGACTATTCGTCAGACCCGGTACTTC. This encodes CASSLDPGTIRQTRYF.

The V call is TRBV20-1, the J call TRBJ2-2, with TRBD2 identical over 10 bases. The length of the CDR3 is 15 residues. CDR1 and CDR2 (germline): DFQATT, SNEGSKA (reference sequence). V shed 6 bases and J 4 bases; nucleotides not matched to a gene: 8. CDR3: CSATGLAWRTGELFF. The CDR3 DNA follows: TGCAGTGCGACGGGACTAGCGTGGCGCACCGGGGAGCTGTTTTTT.

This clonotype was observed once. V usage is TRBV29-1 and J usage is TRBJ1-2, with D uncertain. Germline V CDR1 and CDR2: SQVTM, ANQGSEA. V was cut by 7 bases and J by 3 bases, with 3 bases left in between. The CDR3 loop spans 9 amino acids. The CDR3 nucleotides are TGCAGCGCTTACTATGGCTACACCTTC. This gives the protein CSAYYGYTF.

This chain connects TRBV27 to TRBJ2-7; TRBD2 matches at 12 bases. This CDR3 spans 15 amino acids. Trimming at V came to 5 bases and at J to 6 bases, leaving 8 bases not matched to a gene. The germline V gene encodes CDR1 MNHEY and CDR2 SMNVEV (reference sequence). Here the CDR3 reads CASSAGTSGWGEQYF. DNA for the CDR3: TGTGCCAGCAGTGCAGGGACTAGCGGGTGGGGCGAGCAGTACTTC.

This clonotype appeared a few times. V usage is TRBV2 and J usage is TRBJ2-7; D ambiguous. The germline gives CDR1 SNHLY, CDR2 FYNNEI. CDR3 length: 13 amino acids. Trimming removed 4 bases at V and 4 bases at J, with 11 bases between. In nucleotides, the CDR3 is TGTGCCAGCAGTGTCAAGTTCGAGTACGAGCAGTACTTC. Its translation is CASSVKFEYEQYF.

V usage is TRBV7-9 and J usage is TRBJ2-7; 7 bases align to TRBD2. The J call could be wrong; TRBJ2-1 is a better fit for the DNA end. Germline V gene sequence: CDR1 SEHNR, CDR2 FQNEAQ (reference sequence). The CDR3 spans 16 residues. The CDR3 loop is CASSQMSGGSRNEQFF. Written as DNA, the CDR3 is TGTGCCAGCAGCCAGATGTCGGGCGGGAGTAGGAATGAGCAGTTCTTC.

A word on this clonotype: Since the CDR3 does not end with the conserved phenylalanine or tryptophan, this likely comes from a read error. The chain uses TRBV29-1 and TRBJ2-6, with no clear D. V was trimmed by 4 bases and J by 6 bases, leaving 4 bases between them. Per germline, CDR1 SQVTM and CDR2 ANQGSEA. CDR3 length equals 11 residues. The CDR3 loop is CSVGSANVLTS. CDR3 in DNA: TGCAGCGTTGGGTCGGCCAACGTCCTGACTTCC.

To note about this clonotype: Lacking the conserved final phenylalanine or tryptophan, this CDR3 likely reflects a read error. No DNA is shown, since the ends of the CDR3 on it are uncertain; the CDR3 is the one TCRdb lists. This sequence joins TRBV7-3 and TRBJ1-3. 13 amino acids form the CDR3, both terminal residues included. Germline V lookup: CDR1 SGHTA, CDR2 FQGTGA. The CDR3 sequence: CASSGGLAGGSYT.

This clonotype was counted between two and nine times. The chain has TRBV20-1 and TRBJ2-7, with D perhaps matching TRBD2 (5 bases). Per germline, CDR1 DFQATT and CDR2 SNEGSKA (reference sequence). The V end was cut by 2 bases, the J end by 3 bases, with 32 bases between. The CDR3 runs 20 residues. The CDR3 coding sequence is TGCAGTGCTAGATCTCCACCGACGGCGCGGGTCGGATATTCGTTCTACGAGCAGTACTTC. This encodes CSARSPPTARVGYSFYEQYF.

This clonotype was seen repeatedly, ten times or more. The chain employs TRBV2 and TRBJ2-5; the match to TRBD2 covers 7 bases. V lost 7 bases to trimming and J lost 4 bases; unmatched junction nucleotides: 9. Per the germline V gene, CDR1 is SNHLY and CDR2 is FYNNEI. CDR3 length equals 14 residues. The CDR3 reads CASIRMRGGETQYF. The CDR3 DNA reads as TGTGCCAGCATCAGAATGCGCGGGGGAGAGACCCAGTACTTC. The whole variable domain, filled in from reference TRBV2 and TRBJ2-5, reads EPEVTQTPSHQVTQMGQEVILRCVPISNHLYFYWYRQILGQKVEFLVSFYNNEISEKSEIFDDQFSVERPDGSNFTLKIRSTKLEDSAMYFCASIRMRGGETQYFGPGTRLLVL.

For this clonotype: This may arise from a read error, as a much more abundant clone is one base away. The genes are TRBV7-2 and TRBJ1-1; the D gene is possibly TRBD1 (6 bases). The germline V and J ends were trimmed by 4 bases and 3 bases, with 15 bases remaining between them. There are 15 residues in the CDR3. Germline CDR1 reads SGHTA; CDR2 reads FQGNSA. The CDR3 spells CASSSSRGPDTEAFF. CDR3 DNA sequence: TGTGCCAGCAGCTCCAGCCGGGGGCCCGACACTGAAGCTTTCTTT. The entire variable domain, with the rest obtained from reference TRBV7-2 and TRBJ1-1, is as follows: GAGVSQSPSNKVTEKGKDVELRCDPISGHTALYWYRQSLGQGLEFLIYFQGNSAPDKSGLPSDRFSAERTGGSVSTLTIQRTQQEDSAVYLCASSSSRGPDTEAFFGQGTRLTVV.

This CDR3 reads CASSEPYPVPELFF. For the CDR3, the DNA is TGCGCCAGCAGTGAGCCTTACCCGGTTCCGGAGCTGTTTTTT. The gene calls are TRBV10-2 and TRBJ2-2; no reliable D call. This CDR3 contains 14 residues. V was clipped by 2 bases and J by 10 bases, with 14 bases between them. The germline V gene has CDR1 WSHSY and CDR2 SAAADI.

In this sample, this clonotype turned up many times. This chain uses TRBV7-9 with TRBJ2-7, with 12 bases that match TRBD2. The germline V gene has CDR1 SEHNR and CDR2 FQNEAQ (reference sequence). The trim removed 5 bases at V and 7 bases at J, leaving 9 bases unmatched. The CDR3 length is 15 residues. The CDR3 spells CASSPTSGRGEEQYF. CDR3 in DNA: TGTGCCAGCAGCCCGACTAGCGGGAGAGGGGAAGAGCAGTACTTC.

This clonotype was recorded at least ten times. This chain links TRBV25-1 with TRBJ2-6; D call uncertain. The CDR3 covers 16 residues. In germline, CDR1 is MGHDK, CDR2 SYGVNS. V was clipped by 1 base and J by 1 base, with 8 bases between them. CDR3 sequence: CASSEWWASGANVLTF. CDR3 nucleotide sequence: TGTGCCAGCAGTGAATGGTGGGCTTCTGGGGCCAACGTCCTGACTTTC.

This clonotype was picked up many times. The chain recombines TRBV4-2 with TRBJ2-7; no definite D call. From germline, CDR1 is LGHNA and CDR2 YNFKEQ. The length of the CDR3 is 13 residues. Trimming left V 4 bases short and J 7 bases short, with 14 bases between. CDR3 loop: CASSPETVGEQYF. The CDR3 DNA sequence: TGTGCCAGCAGCCCAGAGACGGTTGGGGAGCAGTACTTC.

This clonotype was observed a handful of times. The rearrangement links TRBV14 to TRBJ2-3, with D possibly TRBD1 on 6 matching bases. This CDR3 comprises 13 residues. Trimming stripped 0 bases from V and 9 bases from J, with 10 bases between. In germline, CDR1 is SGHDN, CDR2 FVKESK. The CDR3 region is CASSQDVRGTQYF. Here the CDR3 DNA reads TGTGCCAGCAGCCAAGACGTGAGGGGGACGCAGTATTTT.

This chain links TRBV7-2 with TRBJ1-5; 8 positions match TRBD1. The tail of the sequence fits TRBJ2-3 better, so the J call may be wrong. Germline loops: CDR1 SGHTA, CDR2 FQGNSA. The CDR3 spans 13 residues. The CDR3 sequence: CASTQDRADTQYF. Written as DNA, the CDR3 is TGTGCCAGCACCCAGGACAGGGCAGATACGCAGTATTTT.

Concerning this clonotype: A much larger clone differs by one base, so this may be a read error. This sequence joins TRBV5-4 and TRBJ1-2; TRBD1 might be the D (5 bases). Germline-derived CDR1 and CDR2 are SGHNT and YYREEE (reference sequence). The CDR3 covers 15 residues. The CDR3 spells CASSSGPTANYGYAF. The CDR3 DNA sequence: TGTGCCAGCAGCTCGGGACCGACAGCTAACTATGGCTACGCCTTC.

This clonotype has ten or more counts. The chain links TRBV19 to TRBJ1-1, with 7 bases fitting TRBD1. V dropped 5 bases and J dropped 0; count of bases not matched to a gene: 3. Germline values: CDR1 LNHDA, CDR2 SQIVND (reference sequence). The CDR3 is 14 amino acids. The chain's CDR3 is CASSGQVLNTEAFF. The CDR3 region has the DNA TGTGCCAGTAGTGGACAGGTTTTGAACACTGAAGCTTTCTTT.

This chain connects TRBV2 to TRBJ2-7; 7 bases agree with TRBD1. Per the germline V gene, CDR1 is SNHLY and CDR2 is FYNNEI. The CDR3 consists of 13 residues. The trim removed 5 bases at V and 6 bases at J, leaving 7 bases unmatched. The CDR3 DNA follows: TGTGCCAGCAGTCATGGGACAGTACGCGAGCAGTACTTC. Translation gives CASSHGTVREQYF.

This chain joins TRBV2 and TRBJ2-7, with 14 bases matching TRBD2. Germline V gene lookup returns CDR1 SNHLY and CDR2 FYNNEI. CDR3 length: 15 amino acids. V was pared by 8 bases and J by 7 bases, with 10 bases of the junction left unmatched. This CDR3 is CASVEGLAGVGEQYF. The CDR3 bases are TGTGCCAGCGTTGAGGGACTAGCGGGAGTGGGGGAGCAGTACTTC.

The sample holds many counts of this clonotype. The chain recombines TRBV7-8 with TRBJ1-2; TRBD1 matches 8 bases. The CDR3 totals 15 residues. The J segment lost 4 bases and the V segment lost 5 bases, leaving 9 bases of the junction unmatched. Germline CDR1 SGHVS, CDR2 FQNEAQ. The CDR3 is CASSITDREGYGYTF. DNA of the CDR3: TGTGCCAGCAGCATAACGGACAGGGAAGGCTATGGCTACACCTTC.

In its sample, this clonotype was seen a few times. The CDR3 DNA sequence: TGTGCCACCAGTGACACCGGGACCACGGCCGATGGGGAGACCCAGTACTTC. Translation gives CATSDTGTTADGETQYF. The chain links TRBV24-1 to TRBJ2-5; D might be TRBD1 or TRBD2, each matching 5 bases. The CDR3 spans 17 residues. V was cut by 4 bases and J by 5 bases, with 22 bases left in between. The V gene's germline CDR1 is KGHDR and CDR2 SFDVKD.

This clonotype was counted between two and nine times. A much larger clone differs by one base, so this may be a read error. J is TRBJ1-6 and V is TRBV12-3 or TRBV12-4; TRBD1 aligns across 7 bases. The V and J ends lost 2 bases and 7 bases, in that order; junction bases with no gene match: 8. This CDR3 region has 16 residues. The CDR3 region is CASSLTPEQGNSPLHF. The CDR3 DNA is TGTGCCAGCAGTTTAACCCCGGAACAGGGGAATTCACCCCTCCACTTT.

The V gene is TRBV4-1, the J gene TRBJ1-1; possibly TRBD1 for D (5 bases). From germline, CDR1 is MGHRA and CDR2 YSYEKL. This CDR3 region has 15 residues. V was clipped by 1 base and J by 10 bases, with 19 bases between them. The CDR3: CASSQAEGENGVAFF. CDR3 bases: TGCGCCAGCAGCCAAGCGGAAGGGGAGAACGGGGTAGCTTTCTTT.

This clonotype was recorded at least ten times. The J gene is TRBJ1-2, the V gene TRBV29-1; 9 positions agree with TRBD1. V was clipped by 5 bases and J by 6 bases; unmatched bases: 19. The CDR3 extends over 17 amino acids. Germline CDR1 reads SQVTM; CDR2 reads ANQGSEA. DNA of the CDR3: TGCAGCGTTCGCAGCCGGGGGACGGACAGGGGTATGGATGGCTACACCTTC. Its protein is CSVRSRGTDRGMDGYTF. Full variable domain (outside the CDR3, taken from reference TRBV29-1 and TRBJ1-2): SAVISQKPSRDICQRGTSLTIQCQVDSQVTMMFWYRQQPGQSLTLIATANQGSEATYESGFVIDKFPISRPNLTFSTLTVSNMSPEDSSIYLCSVRSRGTDRGMDGYTFGSGTRLTVV.

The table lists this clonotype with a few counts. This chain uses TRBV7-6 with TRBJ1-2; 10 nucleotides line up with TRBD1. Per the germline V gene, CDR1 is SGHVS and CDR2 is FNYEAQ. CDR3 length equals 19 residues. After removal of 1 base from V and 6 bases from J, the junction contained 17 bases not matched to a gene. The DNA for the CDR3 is TGTGCCAGCAGCTTAGGGGCCCGGGACAGGGGCCCGCGGAGGGATGGCTACACCTTC. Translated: CASSLGARDRGPRRDGYTF.

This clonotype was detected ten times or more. CDR3 in amino acids: CASSPGGEKLFF. The DNA for the CDR3 is TGTGCCAGTAGCCCAGGGGGTGAAAAACTGTTTTTT. V is TRBV19 and J is TRBJ1-4; the match to TRBD1 covers 7 bases. J gave up 7 bases and V 6 bases, and 2 bases lay outside the gene matches. The CDR3 has 12 amino acids. The germline V gene has CDR1 LNHDA and CDR2 SQIVND (reference sequence).

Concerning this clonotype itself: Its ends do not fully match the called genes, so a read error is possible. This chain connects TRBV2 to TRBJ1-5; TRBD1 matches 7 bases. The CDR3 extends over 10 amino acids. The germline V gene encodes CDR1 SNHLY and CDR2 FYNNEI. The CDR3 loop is CASITPGTAF. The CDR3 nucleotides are TGTGCCAGCATTACTCCCGGGACAGCGTTT.

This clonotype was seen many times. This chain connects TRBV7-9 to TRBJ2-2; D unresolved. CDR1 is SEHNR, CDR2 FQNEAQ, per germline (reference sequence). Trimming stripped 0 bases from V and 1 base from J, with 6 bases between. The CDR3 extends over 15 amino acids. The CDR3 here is CASSLALQNTGELFF. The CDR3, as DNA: TGTGCCAGCAGCTTAGCGCTACAGAACACCGGGGAGCTGTTTTTT.

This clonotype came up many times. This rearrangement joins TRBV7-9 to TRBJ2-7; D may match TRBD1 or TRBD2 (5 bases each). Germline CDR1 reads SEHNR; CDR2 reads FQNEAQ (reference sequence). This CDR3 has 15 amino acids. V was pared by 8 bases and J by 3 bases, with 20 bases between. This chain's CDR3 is CASGPRDGPFYEQYF. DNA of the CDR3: TGTGCCAGCGGACCCCGGGACGGCCCGTTCTACGAGCAGTACTTC. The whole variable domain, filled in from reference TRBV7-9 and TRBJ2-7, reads DTGVSQNPRHKITKRGQNVTFRCDPISEHNRLYWYRQTLGQGPEFLTYFQNEAQLEKSRLLSDRFSAERPKGSFSTLEIQRTEQGDSAMYLCASGPRDGPFYEQYFGPGTRLTVT.